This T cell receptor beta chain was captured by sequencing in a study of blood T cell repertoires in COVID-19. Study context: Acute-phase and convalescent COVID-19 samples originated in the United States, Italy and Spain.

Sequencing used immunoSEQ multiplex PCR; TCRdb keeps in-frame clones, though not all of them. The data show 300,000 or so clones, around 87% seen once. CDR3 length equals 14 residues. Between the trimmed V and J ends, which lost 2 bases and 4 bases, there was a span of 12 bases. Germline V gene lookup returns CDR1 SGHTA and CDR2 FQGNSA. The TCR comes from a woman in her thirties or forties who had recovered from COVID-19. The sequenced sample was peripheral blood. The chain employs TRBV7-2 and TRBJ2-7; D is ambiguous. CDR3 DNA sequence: TGTGCCAGCAGCTTAAGCCGAGAAAATTACGAGCAGTACTTC. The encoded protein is CASSLSRENYEQYF.